Listed below are T cell receptor beta chains from one sample, sequenced in a study of CD8+ T cells in alopecia areata. The table came from immunoSEQ multiplex PCR; TCRdb's copy has only in-frame clones and leaves some out. The table lists 150,000 to 200,000 clones, about three fifths of them singletons, with 1.3% in the top ten. Material: CD4+ T cells sorted from blood, obtained at week 49, from a patient treated with tofacitinib. All receptors derive from a human donor with alopecia areata. CDR3s include the opening cysteine and the closing phenylalanine or tryptophan. D genes are given only for firm matches. Rows may omit the clone size; those that give it use once, few, many or a size class.

-	-	TRBJ1-6	TRBV30	TGTGCCTGGAGTGAATGGACCGATGGGGCACCCCTCCACTTT	CAWSEWTDGAPLHF
TRBD1	-	TRBJ2-1	TRBV15	TGTGCCACCAGCAGAGAACGACAGGGGCATGAGCAGTTCTTC	CATSRERQGHEQFF
-	-	TRBJ2-2	TRBV29-1	TGCAGCGCTAGGGACACGGCTATCGGGGAGCTGTTTTTT	CSARDTAIGELFF
-	-	TRBJ2-3	TRBV14	TGTGCCAGCAGCCAAGCACCGACAGATACGCAGTATTTT	CASSQAPTDTQYF
TRBD1	once	TRBJ2-7	TRBV5-1	TGCGCCAGCAGCTCCTCGGGACAGGGCTACGAGCAGTACTTC	CASSSSGQGYEQYF
-	few	TRBJ2-2	TRBV29-1	TGCAGCGTTGTTTCGCATATGACCGGGGAGCTGTTTTTT	CSVVSHMTGELFF
-	-	TRBJ2-2	TRBV4-1	TGCGCCAGCAGCCAAGTTCTAGGCGGGGAGCTGTTTTTT	CASSQVLGGELFF
TRBD1	once	TRBJ1-5	TRBV29-1	TGCAGCGTCAAGGGACAGGGGGAGCCCCAGCATTTT	CSVKGQGEPQHF
TRBD1	-	TRBJ1-3	TRBV5-1	TGCGCCAGCAGCCCCCTCCCGGGACAGAGCTCTGGAAACACCATATATTTT	CASSPLPGQSSGNTIYF
-	-	TRBJ1-1	TRBV30	TGTGCCTGGAGTGTACTCCGGCCGAACACTGAAGCTTTCTTT	CAWSVLRPNTEAFF
-	few	TRBJ2-2	TRBV29-1	TGCAGCGTGGTGGTCGACAGGACATACACCGGGGAGCTGTTTTTT	CSVVVDRTYTGELFF
TRBD1	-	TRBJ2-4	TRBV7-3	TGTGCCAGCAGCTCGGGACAGGGAAAAAACATTCAGTACTTC	CASSSGQGKNIQYF
-	-	TRBJ1-5	TRBV19	TGTGCCAGTAGTATCTGGGGCAGATACAATCAGCCCCAGCATTTT	CASSIWGRYNQPQHF
-	-	TRBJ2-6	TRBV30	TGTGCCTGGAGTTATTCTCTGGGGGCCAACGTCCTGACTTTC	CAWSYSLGANVLTF
-	-	TRBJ2-3	TRBV9	TGTGCCAGCAGCGTAGCCGTTCGTTCAGATACGCAGTATTTT	CASSVAVRSDTQYF
TRBD2	-	TRBJ2-1	TRBV2	TGTGCCAGCAGCCCGGGACTAGCGGGATCAAATGAGCAGTTCTTC	CASSPGLAGSNEQFF
TRBD2	-	TRBJ2-1	TRBV30	TGTGCCCGCCAGACTAGCGGGAACAATGAGCAGTTCTTC	CARQTSGNNEQFF
TRBD2	-	TRBJ2-1	TRBV7-2	TGTGCCAGCAGCCCAGGGACTAGCCGCTACAATGAGCAGTTCTTC	CASSPGTSRYNEQFF
-	-	TRBJ1-2	TRBV29-1	TGCCTCTCCTCGACAGGTCTGGTTGGCTACACCTTC	CLSSTGLVGYTF
TRBD1	-	TRBJ2-7	TRBV2	TGTGCCAGCAGTGCCCGGACAGGGGTCGAGCAGTACTTC	CASSARTGVEQYF
-	-	TRBJ1-1	TRBV29-1	TGCAGCGTTGGGCACCTCCTTTCGGACACTGAAGCTTTCTTT	CSVGHLLSDTEAFF
-	-	TRBJ1-1	TRBV7-3	TGTGCCAGCAGCATACAGGGAAACACTGAAGCTTTCTTT	CASSIQGNTEAFF
-	-	TRBJ1-5	TRBV2	TGTGCCAGCACCGAAGTGGGACGGAATCAGCCCCAGCATTTT	CASTEVGRNQPQHF
TRBD1	-	TRBJ1-1	TRBV7-2	TGTGCCAGCAGCTTAATACCAGGGGGGCTCTTGAACACTGAAGCTTTCTTT	CASSLIPGGLLNTEAFF
TRBD2	-	TRBJ2-4	TRBV15	TGTGCCACCAGCAGAGATCTAACCGGGGAGGGCATTCAGTACTTC	CATSRDLTGEGIQYF
TRBD1	few	TRBJ1-1	TRBV4-3	TGCGCCAGCAGCCACAGGACAGGGGGAAACACTGAAGCTTTCTTT	CASSHRTGGNTEAFF
-	-	TRBJ2-7	TRBV11-3	TGTGCCAGCAGCTCCGGGCCCCTATACGAGCAGTACTTC	CASSSGPLYEQYF
TRBD2	-	TRBJ2-7	TRBV5-1	TGCGCCAGCAGCTCTCGGGGGGCCTACGAGCAGTACTTC	CASSSRGAYEQYF
-	-	TRBJ1-2	TRBV7-9	TGTGCCAGCAGCTTAGAGGCAGTCTATGGCTACACCTTC	CASSLEAVYGYTF
TRBD2	-	TRBJ2-1	TRBV6-1	TGTGCCAGCAGTGCCACTAGCGGGGGACTCTCGATAAAGCAGTTCTTC	CASSATSGGLSIKQFF
-	few	TRBJ2-4	TRBV6-5	TGTGCCAGCAGTTTCCGACTAAAGGACATTCAGTACTTC	CASSFRLKDIQYF
-	-	TRBJ1-1	TRBV6-5	TGTGCCAGCAGTTACCTCACTGAAGCTTTCTTT	CASSYLTEAFF
-	few	TRBJ2-4	TRBV11-2	TGTGCCAGCAGCTTAGTTAGGACTGGACGAAACATTCAGTACTTC	CASSLVRTGRNIQYF
TRBD1	-	TRBJ1-4	TRBV25-1	TGTGCCAGCGGAAAAACAGGGGTTCACGAAAAACTGTTTTTT	CASGKTGVHEKLFF
TRBD1	-	TRBJ2-1	TRBV6-6	TGTGCCAGCAGTTCGGACAGGGCTTCCTACAATGAGCAGTTCTTC	CASSSDRASYNEQFF
-	once	TRBJ2-5	TRBV29-1	TGCAGCGTTGAAAACAGCCAAGAGACCCAGTACTTC	CSVENSQETQYF
TRBD1	-	TRBJ1-1	TRBV4-3	TGCGCCAGCAGCCGGGACAGAAGAACTGAAGCTTTCTTT	CASSRDRRTEAFF
-	few	TRBJ2-7	TRBV11-2	TGTGCCAGCAGATCATATCGCTACGAGCAGTACTTC	CASRSYRYEQYF
-	-	TRBJ2-2	TRBV29-1	TGCAGCGTTTCTGGTTCAGGCCTGAACACCGGGGAGCTGTTTTTT	CSVSGSGLNTGELFF